The rows below give T cell receptor beta chains drawn from one sample of a study of cytomegalovirus exposure and HLA in healthy donors. Using immunoSEQ multiplex PCR, the repertoire was profiled, and TCRdb retains in-frame clones only, with some absent. The sample records some 270,000 clones, over 90% being singletons. Material: PBMCs. Every receptor here comes from a girl aged 2-10 years in good health and CMV-seronegative. CDR3s include the opening cysteine and the closing phenylalanine or tryptophan. D genes are given only for firm matches. Not all rows give a size; the values are once, few, many and, for expanded clones, a class.

j_gene | v_gene | d_gene | abundance | len | CDR3aa | CDR3nt
TRBJ2-2 | TRBV2 | NA | NA | 12 | CASSAHTGELFF | TGTGCCAGCAGCGCGCACACCGGGGAGCTGTTTTTT
TRBJ1-1 | TRBV5-6 | NA | NA | 16 | CASSLGPDNMNTEAFF | TGTGCCAGCAGCTTGGGACCAGACAATATGAACACTGAAGCTTTCTTT
TRBJ2-3 | TRBV19 | NA | NA | 13 | CASRPGEVDTQYF | TGTGCCAGTCGACCCGGGGAGGTAGATACGCAGTATTTT
TRBJ2-5 | TRBV19 | NA | NA | 14 | CASSIRRGPETQYF | TGTGCCAGTAGTATACGCCGGGGTCCAGAGACCCAGTACTTC
TRBJ2-1 | TRBV30 | TRBD2 | NA | 15 | CAWSVALAAYNEQFF | TGTGCCTGGAGTGTAGCTCTAGCGGCCTACAATGAGCAGTTCTTC
TRBJ2-1 | TRBV27 | NA | NA | 13 | CASRTASYNEQFF | TGTGCCAGCAGGACAGCGTCCTACAATGAGCAGTTCTTC
TRBJ1-2 | TRBV14 | NA | NA | 15 | CASSQDWASPGGYTF | TGTGCCAGCAGCCAAGATTGGGCGAGTCCAGGCGGCTACACCTTC
TRBJ1-1 | TRBV6-1 | TRBD1 | NA | 14 | CASSVGQLNTEAFF | TGTGCCAGCAGTGTGGGACAGCTGAACACTGAAGCTTTCTTT
TRBJ2-2 | TRBV30 | TRBD2 | NA | 15 | CAWSVRLAGVGELFF | TGTGCCTGGAGTGTACGCCTAGCGGGGGTCGGGGAGCTGTTTTTT
TRBJ2-5 | TRBV4-1 | TRBD2 | NA | 17 | CASSQGGLAGMWETQYF | TGCGCCAGCAGCCAAGGGGGACTAGCGGGGATGTGGGAGACCCAGTACTTC
TRBJ2-1 | TRBV29-1 | NA | NA | 14 | CSVSVVSIWNEQFF | TGCAGCGTTTCTGTTGTCTCTATCTGGAATGAGCAGTTCTTC
TRBJ1-3 | TRBV15 | NA | NA | 13 | CATSRQGGNTIYF | TGTGCCACCAGCAGACAGGGTGGAAACACCATATATTTT
TRBJ1-2 | TRBV27 | TRBD1 | NA | 17 | CASSLSVGTGANYGYTF | TGTGCCAGCAGTTTATCCGTAGGGACAGGGGCTAACTATGGCTACACCTTC
TRBJ1-5 | TRBV6-5 | NA | NA | 14 | CASSYSGREQPQHF | TGTGCCAGCAGTTACTCCGGGAGGGAGCAGCCCCAGCATTTT
TRBJ2-7 | TRBV7-2 | TRBD1 | NA | 15 | CASSLQGTATYEQYF | TGTGCCAGCAGCTTACAAGGGACAGCCACCTACGAGCAGTACTTC
TRBJ1-6 | TRBV28 | NA | NA | 13 | CASSQGRRTPLHF | TGTGCCAGCAGCCAAGGACGGAGGACACCCCTCCACTTT
TRBJ2-6 | TRBV6-1 | TRBD2 | few | 15 | CAVSRGVSGANVLTF | TGTGCCGTCTCGCGGGGGGTCTCTGGGGCCAACGTCCTGACTTTC
TRBJ2-5 | TRBV5-4 | TRBD2 | once | 14 | CASRKEAGGETQYF | TGTGCCAGCAGGAAGGAAGCGGGAGGAGAGACCCAGTACTTC
TRBJ2-7 | TRBV13 | TRBD1 | NA | 18 | CASSRIRRTGQGDYEQYF | TGTGCCAGCAGCCGGATCAGGCGGACGGGACAGGGGGACTACGAGCAGTACTTC
TRBJ1-3 | TRBV27 | TRBD1 | NA | 17 | CASSERTGPGSGNTIYF | TGTGCCAGCAGTGAGAGGACAGGGCCTGGGTCTGGAAATACCATATATTTT
TRBJ1-1 | TRBV5-1 | TRBD1 | NA | 15 | CASSSGTGVNTEAFF | TGCGCCAGCAGCTCCGGGACAGGGGTGAACACTGAAGCTTTCTTT
TRBJ2-2 | TRBV5-6 | NA | NA | 14 | CASTGTLFTGELFF | TGTGCCAGCACCGGGACTCTCTTCACCGGGGAGCTGTTTTTT
TRBJ2-3 | TRBV27 | NA | NA | 13 | CASIEFGTDTQYF | TGTGCCAGCATTGAGTTCGGCACAGATACGCAGTATTTT
TRBJ1-2 | TRBV30 | NA | NA | 13 | CAWSRKEWDGYTF | TGTGCCTGGAGTAGAAAGGAGTGGGATGGCTACACCTTC
TRBJ1-2 | TRBV11-3 | NA | NA | 15 | CASSLEDFVSYGYTF | TGTGCCAGCAGCTTAGAGGACTTCGTAAGCTATGGCTACACCTTC
TRBJ2-7 | TRBV2 | TRBD1 | NA | 13 | CASRGDRDYEQYF | TGTGCCAGCAGAGGGGACAGGGACTACGAGCAGTACTTC
TRBJ2-1 | TRBV6-1 | TRBD2 | NA | 16 | CASSEELAGGRGEQFF | TGTGCCAGCAGTGAAGAGCTAGCGGGAGGGCGGGGTGAGCAGTTCTTC
TRBJ1-5 | TRBV9 | NA | NA | 15 | CASSRGDSSNQPQHF | TGTGCCAGCAGCCGGGGTGATTCAAGCAATCAGCCCCAGCATTTT
TRBJ2-1 | TRBV6-1 | NA | NA | 14 | CASSESQGRNEQFF | TGTGCCAGCAGTGAATCGCAGGGGCGCAATGAGCAGTTCTTC
TRBJ1-1 | TRBV2 | NA | NA | 13 | CASSDFPNTEAFF | TGTGCCAGCAGTGACTTTCCGAACACTGAAGCTTTCTTT
TRBJ2-7 | TRBV7-6 | TRBD2 | NA | 12 | CASSPAGYEQYF | TGTGCCAGCAGCCCAGCGGGGTACGAGCAGTACTTC